This T cell receptor beta chain was found in a study of cytotoxic CD8 clonotypes in ibrutinib-treated CLL. Points from the study as a whole: In comparison with age-matched healthy donors, baseline clonality was higher and tracked circulating CD8+ T-cell counts.

As to this clone: The antigen is undetermined. Other DNA sequences from this sample encode an identical CDR3 as well.

Measured with immunoSEQ multiplex PCR; TCRdb has only the in-frame clones, and not every one. The sample has around 300,000 clones; about 80% are singletons. The sample here was PBMCs, taken before ibrutinib treatment. The source of this sequence is a human donor with chronic lymphocytic leukemia.

CDR3 in DNA: TGTGCCAGCTCACCCGGACTAGCGGGAGCCTACGAGCAGTACTTC. Protein product: CASSPGLAGAYEQYF. The V call is TRBV18, the J call TRBJ2-7; 13 bases fit TRBD2. The trim removed 3 bases at V and 2 bases at J, leaving 1 base unmatched. This CDR3 spans 15 amino acids. Germline V gives CDR1 KGHSH, CDR2 LQKENI.